This T cell receptor (beta chain) was recovered during a study of CD8 T cells in Susac syndrome. With random hexamers, roughly 0.5 to 1 ug RNA was reverse transcribed. The TCR beta CDR3 was amplified by immunoSEQ multiplex PCR across 54 Vbeta, 13 Jbeta. TCRdb called the immunoSEQ multiplex PCR reads again in MiXCR, with one record for every CDR3 protein. The sample includes about 190,000 distinct CDR3 sequences, 95% of them seen just once. CD8+ and CD4+ T cells taken from blood had their TCR beta sequenced. Purification of the CD8+ and CD4+ T cells relied on negative isolation, and TEMRA cells underwent FACS enrichment. The clonotype originates from a human donor with Susac syndrome. The sample consisted of CD4+ T cells from PBMCs.

CDR3 bases: TGCAGTGCTTGGAGCACAGATACGCAGTATTTT. Amino acids: CSAWSTDTQYF. This sequence joins TRBV20-1 and TRBJ2-3, with D uncertain. The CDR3 has 11 residues. The V and J ends lost 5 bases and 0 bases respectively, with 3 bases between them. Germline assignment: CDR1 DFQATT and CDR2 SNEGSKA (reference sequence).